One and the same sample provided the 28 T cell receptor beta chains below, sequenced in a study of early T cells in non-severe SARS-CoV-2 infection. TCRdb re-called the 5' RACE reads through MiXCR, storing one row per CDR3 protein. Found here are 85,000 to 90,000 distinct CDR3 sequences, under 15% of them singletons; the top ten hold 6.5% to 9%. Specimen: whole blood. The source is an adult who was a healthcare worker with PCR-confirmed SARS-CoV-2 infection or an uninfected control (not recorded which).

In regard to this clonotype: Sequence at one end of the junction differs from germline and may be a read error. The J gene is TRBJ2-7, the V gene TRBV5-1; a weak D match, TRBD2 (6 bases). From germline, CDR1 is SGHRS and CDR2 YFSETQ. CDR3 length: 15 residues. CDR3 DNA sequence: TGCGCCAGCAGCTTGGGGGCCGGGACTCCCTCGGCGGCAGTCTTC. This sequence encodes CASSLGAGTPSAAVF.

The J gene is TRBJ2-5, the V gene TRBV6-1; 9 bases agree with TRBD1. After removal of 8 bases from V and 3 bases from J, the junction contained 13 bases not matched to a gene. CDR3 length equals 16 residues. Per germline, CDR1 MNHNS and CDR2 SASEGT. The CDR3 nucleotides are TGTGCCAGCGGGGTGGAACAGGGGGCGAGGAAAGAGACCCAGTACTTC. It yields the protein CASGVEQGARKETQYF.

The chain links TRBV28 to TRBJ1-1, with TRBD1 identical over 10 bases. Germline lookup yields CDR1 MDHEN and CDR2 SYDVKM. Trimming removed 8 bases from V and 7 bases from J; junction bases left unmatched: 10. The CDR3 sequence is 14 residues long. The CDR3 spells CASRRDRGRREAFF. DNA for the CDR3: TGTGCCAGCCGCCGGGACAGGGGCCGCCGTGAAGCTTTCTTT.

This clonotype was seen more than once but under ten times. This chain uses TRBV14 with TRBJ2-7; weak D call: TRBD1 (6 bases). This CDR3 contains 15 residues. CDR1 is SGHDN, CDR2 FVKESK, per germline. The V gene lost 1 base and the J gene lost 7 bases, with 17 bases spanning the gap. Here the CDR3 DNA reads TGTGCCAGCAGCCAAGGAGTGCCTACTAGGGGGGAGCAGTACTTC. Its protein is CASSQGVPTRGEQYF.

The genes are TRBV9 and TRBJ2-7; 7 bases match TRBD2. The length of the CDR3 is 14 residues. The trim removed 4 bases at V and 0 bases at J, leaving 4 bases unmatched. Germline V gives CDR1 SGDLS, CDR2 YYNGEE. CDR3 sequence reads: CASSFGLDSYEQYF. The CDR3 region has the DNA TGTGCCAGCAGCTTCGGACTAGACTCCTACGAGCAGTACTTC. The full variable domain, in which reference TRBV9 and TRBJ2-7 provide the parts outside the CDR3, is DSGVTQTPKHLITATGQRVTLRCSPRSGDLSVYWYQQSLDQGLQFLIQYYNGEERAKGNILERFSAQQFPDLHSELNLSSLELGDSALYFCASSFGLDSYEQYFGPGTRLTVT.

This rearrangement joins TRBV7-6 to TRBJ2-2, with D possibly being TRBD2 (5 bases). CDR3 size: 17 residues. CDR1 and CDR2 from the germline V gene are SGHVS and FNYEAQ. V was trimmed by 6 bases and J by 5 bases, leaving 22 bases between them. CDR3 nucleotide sequence: TGTGCCAGCAGGCTCCCCCCCGGGCCTGGAGGTACCGGGGAGCTGTTTTTT. Its protein is CASRLPPGPGGTGELFF.

The chain links TRBV5-6 to TRBJ1-6; no clear D. Trimming removed 0 bases from V and 7 bases from J, with 8 bases in between. CDR1 and CDR2 from the germline V gene are SGHDT and YYEEEE. The CDR3 runs to 14 residues. The CDR3 here is CASSLGHPNSPLHF. The CDR3 nucleotides are TGTGCCAGCAGCTTGGGACACCCAAATTCACCCCTCCACTTT. The full variable domain, its missing parts supplied by reference TRBV5-6 and TRBJ1-6, is DAGVTQSPTHLIKTRGQQVTLRCSPKSGHDTVSWYQQALGQGPQFIFQYYEEEERQRGNFPDRFSGHQFPNYSSELNVNALLLGDSALYLCASSLGHPNSPLHFGNGTRLTVT.

This clonotype was detected only a few times. V usage is TRBV24-1 and J usage is TRBJ2-3; D is perhaps TRBD2 (5 bases). CDR3 length: 14 residues. Trimming cost V 9 bases and J 3 bases, with 15 bases left between them. Germline CDR1 KGHDR, CDR2 SFDVKD. In DNA form, the CDR3 reads TGTGCCACCTTTGGGCGGGTGAGGACAGATACGCAGTATTTT. This translates into CATFGRVRTDTQYF.

This clonotype was found a few times. The chain combines TRBV7-9 with TRBJ2-3; TRBD1 agrees at 7 bases. CDR1 and CDR2 (germline): SEHNR, FQNEAQ (reference sequence). V lost 1 base, J lost 7 bases, and 5 bases stayed unmatched. The CDR3 loop spans 14 amino acids. CDR3 bases: TGTGCCAGCAGCTTAGAACAGGGGCTGTATACGCAGTATTTT. Translated: CASSLEQGLYTQYF.

The chain uses TRBV6-5 and TRBJ1-1; D is unclear. The germline V gene has CDR1 MNHEY and CDR2 SVGAGI. Trimming removed 6 bases at V and 0 bases at J, with 11 bases between. The CDR3 is made up of 14 amino acids. CDR3 coding DNA: TGTGCCAGCAGATTTAGACGGGTGAACACTGAAGCTTTCTTT. Its translation is CASRFRRVNTEAFF.

The J gene is TRBJ2-1, the V gene TRBV19, with 12 bases matching TRBD2. This CDR3 is built from 15 residues. From germline, CDR1 is LNHDA and CDR2 SQIVND (reference sequence). With 4 bases clipped from V and 7 bases from J, the junction kept 5 bases outside the gene matches. The CDR3 sequence is CASSRGLAGPNEQFF. For the CDR3, the DNA is TGTGCCAGTAGTAGGGGACTAGCGGGTCCAAATGAGCAGTTCTTC.

In this sample, this clonotype turned up many times. The chain couples TRBV20-1 to TRBJ1-2; 8 nucleotides match TRBD1. V lost 1 base and J lost 4; bases outside the gene matches: 17. CDR3 length: 18 amino acids. Per the germline V gene, CDR1 is DFQATT and CDR2 is SNEGSKA (reference sequence). The CDR3, as DNA: TGCAGTGCTAGAGTTAAACCTGGGACAGGACCATCGGGCTATGGCTACACCTTC. Protein sequence: CSARVKPGTGPSGYGYTF.

The V gene is TRBV20-1, the J gene TRBJ2-7; 8 bases align to TRBD1. Germline values: CDR1 DFQATT, CDR2 SNEGSKA (reference sequence). The length of the CDR3 is 14 residues. Trimming removed 0 bases from V and 3 bases from J; junction bases left unmatched: 4. The CDR3 reads CSARDGTGLYEQYF. CDR3 bases: TGCAGTGCTAGAGACGGGACAGGCCTCTACGAGCAGTACTTC.

This clonotype was detected only a few times. The rearrangement links TRBV6-5 to TRBJ1-1; D might be TRBD1 (6 bases). The V gene lost 2 bases and the J gene lost 6 bases, with 13 bases spanning the gap. Germline CDR1 reads MNHEY; CDR2 reads SVGAGI. The CDR3 length is 14 residues. CDR3 nucleotide sequence: TGTGCCAGCAGTTACGACAGGCAGAGGGCTGAAGCTTTCTTT. Encoded protein: CASSYDRQRAEAFF.

The chain links TRBV7-2 to TRBJ1-2, with D hard to call. There are 12 residues in the CDR3. V was clipped by 3 bases and J by 7 bases, with 9 bases between them. CDR1 and CDR2 (germline): SGHTA, FQGNSA. DNA of the CDR3: TGTGCCAGCAGCTTCGTCACAAGTGGCTACACCTTC. Protein product: CASSFVTSGYTF.

This chain joins TRBV5-1 and TRBJ2-7, with 7 bases aligning to TRBD2. This CDR3 is 14 amino acids long. Germline CDR1 and CDR2: SGHRS and YFSETQ. Germline trimming cut 1 base from V and 6 bases from J; bases unmatched to any gene: 7. The CDR3 nucleotides are TGCGCCAGCAGCTTGCAGGGCGGGAGAACCGAGCAGTACTTC. This sequence encodes CASSLQGGRTEQYF. Full variable domain (missing parts from reference TRBV5-1 and TRBJ2-7): KAGVTQTPRYLIKTRGQQVTLSCSPISGHRSVSWYQQTPGQGLQFLFEYFSETQRNKGNFPGRFSGRQFSNSRSEMNVSTLELGDSALYLCASSLQGGRTEQYFGPGTRLTVT.

This clonotype was seen only a few times. The chain joins TRBV6-6 to TRBJ2-5; 7 bases align to TRBD1. The CDR3 sequence is 16 residues long. Trimming at V came to 0 bases and at J to 5 bases, leaving 9 bases not matched to a gene. CDR1 is MNHNY, CDR2 SVGAGI, per germline (reference sequence). The CDR3 sequence is CASSYSRDSSGETQYF. The DNA of the CDR3 is TGTGCCAGCAGTTACTCGAGGGACAGTTCGGGGGAGACCCAGTACTTC.

This clonotype was found many times. V gene TRBV20-1 combines with J gene TRBJ1-2, with D possibly being TRBD1 (6 bases). This CDR3 has 14 residues. The germline V gene encodes CDR1 DFQATT and CDR2 SNEGSKA (reference sequence). Trimming left V 6 bases short and J 5 bases short, with 19 bases between. DNA of the CDR3: TGCAGTGCCTCCCTACAGGGTGAAGGTTATGGCTACACCTTC. Translating gives CSASLQGEGYGYTF.

The chain carries TRBV29-1 and TRBJ2-7, with 7 bases identical to TRBD1. The CDR3 sequence is 15 residues long. J was trimmed by 2 bases and V by 6 bases; bases with no gene match: 13. From germline, CDR1 is SQVTM and CDR2 ANQGSEA. Written as DNA, the CDR3 is TGCAGCGTCAGTTACGGGACAGATGCTACCTACGAGCAGTACTTC. This sequence encodes CSVSYGTDATYEQYF.

The chain recombines TRBV7-9 with TRBJ1-2; a possible D gene is TRBD1 (5 bases). This CDR3 comprises 13 residues. The germline V and J ends were trimmed by 1 base and 8 bases, with 11 bases remaining between them. From germline, CDR1 is SEHNR and CDR2 FQNEAQ (reference sequence). The CDR3 protein is CASSLGGDRGYTF. CDR3 nucleotides: TGTGCCAGCAGCTTAGGAGGGGACCGCGGCTACACCTTC.

This clonotype was counted between two and nine times. V is TRBV5-5 and J is TRBJ2-3, with 10 bases that match TRBD2. V trimming: 2 bases; J trimming: 2 bases; junction bases outside the gene matches: 5. This CDR3 region has 16 residues. The germline CDR1 and CDR2 sequences are SGHKS and YYEKEE (reference sequence). The CDR3 coding sequence is TGTGCCAGCAGCTTCGGACTAGCGGTCAACACAGATACGCAGTATTTT. This codes for CASSFGLAVNTDTQYF.

V and J are TRBV7-6 and TRBJ2-3; D tentatively reads TRBD1 or TRBD2 (6 bases each). The V and J ends lost 1 base and 2 bases respectively, with 13 bases between them. The CDR3 is made up of 16 amino acids. The germline CDR1 and CDR2 sequences are SGHVS and FNYEAQ. The CDR3 protein is CASSLGPGADTDTQYF. CDR3 DNA sequence: TGTGCCAGCAGCTTAGGGCCGGGGGCGGACACAGATACGCAGTATTTT.

There are a few counts of this clonotype. The chain links TRBV7-6 to TRBJ1-1; no clear D. The CDR3 length is 14 residues. Trimming shortened V by 5 bases and J by 0 bases, and 10 bases separated the two germline ends. Per germline, CDR1 SGHVS and CDR2 FNYEAQ. Written as DNA, the CDR3 is TGTGCCAGCAGCCCAGGCCCGTTGAACACTGAAGCTTTCTTT. It yields the protein CASSPGPLNTEAFF.

This clonotype was observed a few times. The V and J genes are TRBV10-3 and TRBJ1-2; 7 nucleotides agree with TRBD1. With V trimmed by 4 bases and J by 2 bases, 7 bases remained unmatched. Germline V gene sequence: CDR1 ENHRY, CDR2 SYGVKD. The CDR3 spans 15 residues. CDR3 residues: CAISGLQGSNYGYTF. The CDR3 coding sequence is TGTGCCATCAGTGGTTTACAGGGGTCCAACTATGGCTACACCTTC.

The V call is TRBV28, the J call TRBJ1-1; the match to TRBD1 covers 7 bases. The V and J ends lost 3 bases and 4 bases, in that order; junction bases with no gene match: 8. This CDR3 has 15 amino acids. Germline V gene sequence: CDR1 MDHEN, CDR2 SYDVKM. The CDR3 DNA is TGTGCCAGCAGTTTCGGACAGGCACTTCGCACTGAAGCTTTCTTT. Residues: CASSFGQALRTEAFF.

The chain combines TRBV4-2 with TRBJ1-2; TRBD1 matches 7 bases. The ends lost 1 base at V and 3 bases at J; junction bases unmatched: 2. Germline-derived CDR1 and CDR2 are LGHNA and YNFKEQ. The CDR3 consists of 14 residues. CDR3 DNA sequence: TGTGCCAGCAGCCAAGGCGGACAGGACTATGGCTACACCTTC. Its translation: CASSQGGQDYGYTF.

The chain joins TRBV5-1 to TRBJ2-2, with 12 bases lining up with TRBD2. There are 16 residues in the CDR3. In germline, CDR1 is SGHRS, CDR2 YFSETQ. Losses at the gene ends were 5 bases for V and 3 bases for J; bases not matched to a gene: 5. CDR3 DNA: TGCGCCAGCAGAAGCAGACTAGCGGGAGACACCGGGGAGCTGTTTTTT. This gives the protein CASRSRLAGDTGELFF.

This rearrangement joins TRBV7-9 to TRBJ1-4; D is undetermined. Between the trimmed V and J ends, which lost 7 bases and 7 bases, there was a span of 16 bases. CDR1 is SEHNR and CDR2 is FQNEAQ in the germline V gene (reference sequence). This CDR3 is built from 14 residues. The CDR3 protein is CASTTPDRGEKLFF. The CDR3 DNA follows: TGTGCCAGCACCACCCCAGACCGGGGTGAAAAACTGTTTTTT.